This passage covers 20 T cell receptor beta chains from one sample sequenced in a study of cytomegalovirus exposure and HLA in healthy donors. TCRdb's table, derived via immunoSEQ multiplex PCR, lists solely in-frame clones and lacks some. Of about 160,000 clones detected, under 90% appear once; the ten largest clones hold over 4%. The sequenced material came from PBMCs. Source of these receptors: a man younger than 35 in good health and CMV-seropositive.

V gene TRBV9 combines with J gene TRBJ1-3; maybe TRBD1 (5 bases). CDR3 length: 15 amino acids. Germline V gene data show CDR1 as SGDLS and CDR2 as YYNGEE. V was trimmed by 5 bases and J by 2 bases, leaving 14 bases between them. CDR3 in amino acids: CASRGEGLAGNTIYF. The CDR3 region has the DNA TGTGCCAGCAGAGGGGAGGGACTTGCTGGAAACACCATATATTTT.

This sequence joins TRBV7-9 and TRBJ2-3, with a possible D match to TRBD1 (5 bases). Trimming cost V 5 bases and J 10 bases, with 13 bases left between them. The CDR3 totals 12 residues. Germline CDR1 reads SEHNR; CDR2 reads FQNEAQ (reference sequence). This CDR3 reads CASSTDKLPQYF. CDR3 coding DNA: TGTGCCAGCAGCACGGACAAGTTGCCGCAGTATTTT.

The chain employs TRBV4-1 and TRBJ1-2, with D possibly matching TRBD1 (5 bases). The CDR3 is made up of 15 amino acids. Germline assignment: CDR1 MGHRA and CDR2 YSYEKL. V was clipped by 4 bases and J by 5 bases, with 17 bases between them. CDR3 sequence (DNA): TGCGCCAGCAGCCCCCCCGCAGGGCCTAGTTATGGCTACACCTTC. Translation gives CASSPPAGPSYGYTF.

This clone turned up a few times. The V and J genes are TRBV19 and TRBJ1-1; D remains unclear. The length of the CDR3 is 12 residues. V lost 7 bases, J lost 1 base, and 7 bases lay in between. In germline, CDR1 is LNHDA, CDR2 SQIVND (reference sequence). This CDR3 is CASTFGNTEAFF. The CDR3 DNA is TGTGCCAGTACCTTCGGGAACACTGAAGCTTTCTTT.

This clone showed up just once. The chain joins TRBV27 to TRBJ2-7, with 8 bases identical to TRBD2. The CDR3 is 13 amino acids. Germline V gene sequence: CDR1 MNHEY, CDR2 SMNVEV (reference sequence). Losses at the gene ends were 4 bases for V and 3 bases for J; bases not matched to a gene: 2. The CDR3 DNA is TGTGCCAGCAGTTCGGGGGGGGGCTACGAGCAGTACTTC. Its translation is CASSSGGGYEQYF.

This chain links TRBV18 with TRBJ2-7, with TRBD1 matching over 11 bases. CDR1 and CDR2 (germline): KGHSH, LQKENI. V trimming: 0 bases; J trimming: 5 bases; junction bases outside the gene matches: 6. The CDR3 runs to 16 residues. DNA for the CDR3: TGTGCCAGCTCACCACCTTTCTGGGACAGGGGGGACGAGCAGTACTTC. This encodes CASSPPFWDRGDEQYF.

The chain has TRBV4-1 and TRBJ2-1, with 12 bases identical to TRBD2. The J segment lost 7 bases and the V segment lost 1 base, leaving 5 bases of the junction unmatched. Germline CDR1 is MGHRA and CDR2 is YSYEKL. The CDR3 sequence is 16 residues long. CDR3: CASSQGASGRGNEQFF. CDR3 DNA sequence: TGCGCCAGCAGCCAAGGTGCTAGCGGGAGGGGGAATGAGCAGTTCTTC.

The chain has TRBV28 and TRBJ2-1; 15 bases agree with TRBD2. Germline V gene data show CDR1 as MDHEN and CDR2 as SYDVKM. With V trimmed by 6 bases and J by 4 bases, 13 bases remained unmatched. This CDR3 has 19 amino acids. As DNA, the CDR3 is TGTGCCAGCAGCCGGACTAGCGGGAGGGGTAGGGGCTCGTACAATGAGCAGTTCTTC. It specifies CASSRTSGRGRGSYNEQFF.

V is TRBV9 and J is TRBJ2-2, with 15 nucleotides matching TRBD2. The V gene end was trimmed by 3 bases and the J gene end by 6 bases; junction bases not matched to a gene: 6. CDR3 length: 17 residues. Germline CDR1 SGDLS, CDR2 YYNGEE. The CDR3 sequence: CASSAWTSGREPGELFF. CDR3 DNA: TGTGCCAGCAGCGCGTGGACTAGCGGGAGGGAACCCGGGGAGCTGTTTTTT.

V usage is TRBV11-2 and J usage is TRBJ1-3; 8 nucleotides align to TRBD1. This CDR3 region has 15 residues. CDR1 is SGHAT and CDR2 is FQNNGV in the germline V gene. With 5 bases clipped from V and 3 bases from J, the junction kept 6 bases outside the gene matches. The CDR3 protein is CASSGGGTGGNTIYF. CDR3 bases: TGTGCCAGCAGCGGGGGGGGGACAGGTGGAAACACCATATATTTT.

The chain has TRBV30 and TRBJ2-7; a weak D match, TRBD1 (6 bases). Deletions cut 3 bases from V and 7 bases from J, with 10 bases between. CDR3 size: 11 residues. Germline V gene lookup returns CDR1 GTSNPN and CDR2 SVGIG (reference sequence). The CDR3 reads CAWRGAREQYF. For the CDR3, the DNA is TGTGCCTGGAGGGGGGCGCGGGAGCAGTACTTC. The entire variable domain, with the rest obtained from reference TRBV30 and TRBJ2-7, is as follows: SQTIHQWPATLVQPVGSPLSLECTVEGTSNPNLYWYRQAAGRGLQLLFYSVGIGQISSEVPQNLSASRPQDRQFILSSKKLLLSDSGFYLCAWRGAREQYFGPGTRLTVT.

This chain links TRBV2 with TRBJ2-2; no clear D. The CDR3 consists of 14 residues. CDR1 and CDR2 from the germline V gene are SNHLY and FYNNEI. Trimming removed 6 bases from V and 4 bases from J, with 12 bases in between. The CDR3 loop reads CASSADSSTGELFF. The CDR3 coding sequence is TGTGCCAGCAGCGCTGACTCGAGCACCGGGGAGCTGTTTTTT.

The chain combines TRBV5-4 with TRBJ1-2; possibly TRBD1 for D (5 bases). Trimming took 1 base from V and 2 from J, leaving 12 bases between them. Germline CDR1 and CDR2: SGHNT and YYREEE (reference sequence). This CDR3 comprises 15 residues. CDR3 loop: CASSLLGRANYGYTF. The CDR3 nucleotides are TGTGCCAGCAGCTTGCTTGGCAGGGCCAACTATGGCTACACCTTC.

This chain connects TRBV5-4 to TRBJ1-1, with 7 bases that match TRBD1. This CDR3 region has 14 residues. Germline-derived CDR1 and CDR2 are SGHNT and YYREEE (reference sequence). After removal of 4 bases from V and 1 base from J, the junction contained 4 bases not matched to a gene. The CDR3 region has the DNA TGTGCCAGCAGCCCAGGGGGATCGAACACTGAAGCTTTCTTT. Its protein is CASSPGGSNTEAFF.

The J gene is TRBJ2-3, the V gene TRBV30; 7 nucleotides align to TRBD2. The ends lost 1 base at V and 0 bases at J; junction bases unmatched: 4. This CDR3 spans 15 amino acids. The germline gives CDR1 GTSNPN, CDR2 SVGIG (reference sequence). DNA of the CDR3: TGTGCCTGGAGTGAGGTCGGGAGGAGCACAGATACGCAGTATTTT. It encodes CAWSEVGRSTDTQYF.

The CDR3 sequence: CASSLRSSGRYEQYF. The CDR3 DNA sequence: TGTGCCAGCAGCTTACGGTCAAGCGGACGCTACGAGCAGTACTTC. The chain couples TRBV13 to TRBJ2-7; TRBD2 is a possible D gene (5 bases). CDR3 length: 15 amino acids. Germline loops: CDR1 PRHDT, CDR2 FYEKMQ (reference sequence). V lost 2 bases and J 3 bases, leaving 14 bases between the germline ends.

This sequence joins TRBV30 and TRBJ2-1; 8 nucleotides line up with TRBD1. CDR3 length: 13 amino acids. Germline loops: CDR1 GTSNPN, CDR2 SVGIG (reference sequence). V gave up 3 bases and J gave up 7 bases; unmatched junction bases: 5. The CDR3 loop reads CAWSGQGGNEQFF. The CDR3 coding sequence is TGTGCCTGGAGCGGACAGGGTGGGAATGAGCAGTTCTTC.

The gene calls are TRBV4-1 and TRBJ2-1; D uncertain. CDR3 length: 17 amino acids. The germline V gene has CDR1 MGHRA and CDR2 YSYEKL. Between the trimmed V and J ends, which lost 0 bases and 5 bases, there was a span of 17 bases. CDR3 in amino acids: CASSQDSRLPWDNEQFF. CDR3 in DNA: TGCGCCAGCAGCCAAGATTCAAGACTGCCGTGGGACAATGAGCAGTTCTTC.

The CDR3 DNA is TGCAGCGTGCAGGGGGCAGGCGAGCAGTACTTC. It translates to CSVQGAGEQYF. J is TRBJ2-7 and V is TRBV29-1; 8 bases agree with TRBD1. This CDR3 has 11 amino acids. J lost 6 bases, V lost 6 bases, and 4 bases had no gene match. The germline gives CDR1 SQVTM, CDR2 ANQGSEA.

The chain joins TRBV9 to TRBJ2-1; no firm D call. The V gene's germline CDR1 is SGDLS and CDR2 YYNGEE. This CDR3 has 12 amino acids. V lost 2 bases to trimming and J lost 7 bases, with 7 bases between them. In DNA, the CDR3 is TGTGCCAGCAGCGTTCCCGGGAATGAGCAGTTCTTC. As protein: CASSVPGNEQFF. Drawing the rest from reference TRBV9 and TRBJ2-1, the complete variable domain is DSGVTQTPKHLITATGQRVTLRCSPRSGDLSVYWYQQSLDQGLQFLIQYYNGEERAKGNILERFSAQQFPDLHSELNLSSLELGDSALYFCASSVPGNEQFFGPGTRLTVL.